Following are 19 T cell receptor beta chains from one sample sequenced in a study of cytomegalovirus exposure and HLA in healthy donors. Sequencing was performed with immunoSEQ multiplex PCR; in TCRdb, only in-frame clones are kept and a portion is missing. The table shows about 170,000 clones, with roughly 95% occurring only once. Sequenced: PBMCs. The receptors come from a woman aged 18-29 years in good health and CMV-seronegative.

This sequence joins TRBV30 and TRBJ2-1, with a tentative D call TRBD2 (6 bases). Germline V gene sequence: CDR1 GTSNPN, CDR2 SVGIG (reference sequence). The CDR3 consists of 14 residues. V was shortened by 4 bases and J by 5 bases, with 15 bases between the two germline ends. The CDR3 protein is CAWTWGVLHNEQFF. CDR3 sequence (DNA): TGTGCCTGGACTTGGGGGGTTCTACACAATGAGCAGTTCTTC.

CDR3 loop: CASSTETSGGNEQFF. The CDR3 region has the DNA TGCGCCAGCAGCACCGAGACTAGCGGGGGGAATGAGCAGTTCTTC. The V call is TRBV4-1, the J call TRBJ2-1, with TRBD2 identical over 13 bases. This CDR3 has 15 residues. Losses at the gene ends were 5 bases for V and 7 bases for J; bases not matched to a gene: 5. Per germline, CDR1 MGHRA and CDR2 YSYEKL.

The CDR3 bases are TGTGCCAGTAGTATGATGGGACAGAGTAATTCACCCCTCCACTTT. This translates into CASSMMGQSNSPLHF. The chain recombines TRBV19 with TRBJ1-6; 7 nucleotides agree with TRBD1. J lost 6 bases, V lost 3 bases, and 5 bases had no gene match. Germline V gene sequence: CDR1 LNHDA, CDR2 SQIVND (reference sequence). The CDR3 consists of 15 residues.

The J gene is TRBJ2-5, the V gene TRBV19; 15 nucleotides align to TRBD2. Trimming cost V 5 bases and J 5 bases; bases outside gene matches: 9. Germline V gene sequence: CDR1 LNHDA, CDR2 SQIVND (reference sequence). The CDR3 is 17 amino acids. CDR3 bases: TGTGCCAGTAGTTTAAGGACTAGCGGGGGGGCCTATGAGACCCAGTACTTC. Protein product: CASSLRTSGGAYETQYF.

Comments on this clone: Compared with germline, one end of the junction differs, possibly owing to a read error. The chain joins TRBV7-7 to TRBJ2-7, with TRBD1 matching over 7 bases. There are 14 residues in the CDR3. Per germline, CDR1 SSHAT and CDR2 FNYEAQ (reference sequence). CDR3 region: CASSPDRISYEQYF. The CDR3 coding sequence is TGTGCTAGCAGCCCGGACAGGATCTCCTACGAGCAGTACTTC.

This rearrangement joins TRBV2 to TRBJ1-6; no reliable D call. V lost 0 bases and J lost 7, with 13 bases in between. This CDR3 is built from 16 residues. Germline V CDR1 and CDR2: SNHLY, FYNNEI. The CDR3 reads CASSEAFGGTNSPLHF. The DNA of the CDR3 is TGTGCCAGCAGTGAAGCTTTCGGCGGAACCAATTCACCCCTCCACTTT.

This clone occurred once. The chain joins TRBV6-5 to TRBJ1-2; D uncertain. Per the germline V gene, CDR1 is MNHEY and CDR2 is SVGAGI. The CDR3 is 12 residues long. V lost 6 bases to trimming and J lost 4 bases, with 9 bases between them. The CDR3 sequence is CASSPEGYGYTF. CDR3 DNA: TGTGCCAGCAGCCCCGAGGGCTATGGCTACACCTTC.

CDR3 sequence (DNA): TGTGCCTGGAGTCTAGGGGATCCCTACGAGCAGTACTTC. This encodes CAWSLGDPYEQYF. This sequence joins TRBV30 and TRBJ2-7; D perhaps matches TRBD1 (5 bases). Trimming removed 2 bases from V and 2 bases from J, with 10 bases in between. CDR1 is GTSNPN, CDR2 SVGIG, per germline (reference sequence). This CDR3 is 13 amino acids long.

J is TRBJ1-2 and V is TRBV6-5, with TRBD1 as a possible D gene (5 bases). Germline V lookup: CDR1 MNHEY, CDR2 SVGAGI. The V end was cut by 2 bases, the J end by 6 bases, with 10 bases between. The CDR3 runs 13 residues. CDR3 DNA: TGTGCCAGCAGTTACCAGGGATCTGATGGCTACACCTTC. It translates to CASSYQGSDGYTF.

The chain joins TRBV15 to TRBJ2-2; 13 bases are a match to TRBD2. The length of the CDR3 is 18 residues. Looked up from germline, CDR1 is LNHNV and CDR2 is YYDKDF (reference sequence). V gave up 3 bases and J gave up 3 bases; unmatched junction bases: 7. The CDR3 loop is CATSSGLAGEWYTGELFF. DNA for the CDR3: TGTGCCACCAGCAGTGGACTAGCGGGGGAATGGTACACCGGGGAGCTGTTTTTT.

The rearrangement joins TRBV7-2 to TRBJ2-5, with a possible D match to TRBD2 (6 bases). Germline V gives CDR1 SGHTA, CDR2 FQGNSA. V was trimmed by 5 bases and J by 2 bases, leaving 15 bases between them. CDR3 length: 15 residues. DNA of the CDR3: TGTGCCAGCAGCAACGACGTCGGGAGACAAGAGACCCAGTACTTC. This translates into CASSNDVGRQETQYF.

The chain is built from TRBV6-6 and TRBJ2-2; D gene unclear. V was pared by 5 bases and J by 5 bases, with 6 bases between. The CDR3 is 12 residues long. CDR1 is MNHNY and CDR2 is SVGAGI in the germline V gene (reference sequence). The CDR3 DNA reads as TGTGCCAGCAGTCCCCAGACCGGGGAGCTGTTTTTT. This gives the protein CASSPQTGELFF.

The V gene is TRBV7-9, the J gene TRBJ2-7; possible D gene TRBD1, 6 bases. V was pared by 3 bases and J by 0 bases, with 12 bases between. Germline V lookup: CDR1 SEHNR, CDR2 FQNEAQ (reference sequence). The length of the CDR3 is 15 residues. CDR3 protein: CASSLLETGSYEQYF. CDR3 DNA sequence: TGTGCCAGCAGCTTGTTGGAGACAGGCTCCTACGAGCAGTACTTC. Combining the CDR3 with reference TRBV7-9 and TRBJ2-7 gives the whole variable domain DTGVSQNPRHKITKRGQNVTFRCDPISEHNRLYWYRQTLGQGPEFLTYFQNEAQLEKSRLLSDRFSAERPKGSFSTLEIQRTEQGDSAMYLCASSLLETGSYEQYFGPGTRLTVT.

This clone has only one observation. The CDR3 protein is CAMIGLAGETQYF. CDR3 nucleotides: TGTGCCATGATAGGACTAGCGGGAGAGACCCAGTACTTC. The gene calls are TRBV21-1 and TRBJ2-5; TRBD2 is the table's D call and was not checked against the DNA. TRBV21-1 counts as a pseudogene. This CDR3 contains 13 residues.

The rearrangement links TRBV9 to TRBJ2-3; the D gene is possibly TRBD1 (5 bases). This CDR3 is built from 14 residues. Trimming removed 1 base from V and 1 base from J, with 7 bases in between. Germline V gene data show CDR1 as SGDLS and CDR2 as YYNGEE. In DNA, the CDR3 is TGTGCCAGCAGCGTACAAGGGGGCACAGATACGCAGTATTTT. Its translation is CASSVQGGTDTQYF.

The V gene is TRBV7-8, the J gene TRBJ1-4, with 8 bases that match TRBD1. CDR3 length equals 15 residues. CDR1 and CDR2 from the germline V gene are SGHVS and FQNEAQ. The V segment lost 1 base and the J segment 4 bases; nucleotides outside the gene matches: 2. The DNA for the CDR3 is TGTGCCAGCAGCTTAGGGGACAGGCGTAATGAAAAACTGTTTTTT. Translated: CASSLGDRRNEKLFF. The complete variable domain, with remaining parts taken from reference TRBV7-8 and TRBJ1-4, reads GAGVSQSPRYKVAKRGQDVALRCDPISGHVSLFWYQQALGQGPEFLTYFQNEAQLDKSGLPSDRFFAERPEGSVSTLKIQRTQQEDSAVYLCASSLGDRRNEKLFFGSGTQLSVL.

This clone was observed a single time. Other DNA sequences in this sample translate to the same CDR3. The CDR3 loop reads CASSLRQGTGELFF. The CDR3 DNA follows: TGTGCCAGCAGTTTAAGGCAGGGTACCGGGGAGCTGTTTTTT. This chain connects TRBV27 to TRBJ2-2, with a possible D match to TRBD1 (5 bases). The germline V gene encodes CDR1 MNHEY and CDR2 SMNVEV (reference sequence). The CDR3 contains 14 residues. Trimming removed 2 bases at V and 5 bases at J, with 9 bases between.

The chain has TRBV7-9 and TRBJ2-3, with 10 nucleotides matching TRBD2. Germline CDR1 and CDR2: SEHNR and FQNEAQ (reference sequence). V trimming: 5 bases; J trimming: 3 bases; junction bases outside the gene matches: 2. This CDR3 comprises 14 residues. The CDR3 DNA reads as TGTGCCAGCAGCCGGGGACTAGCGACAGATACGCAGTATTTT. This codes for CASSRGLATDTQYF.

CDR3 nucleotide sequence: TGTGCCAGCAGCTTAGTGGAGGACAGGGTCGATGGCTACACCTTC. Protein: CASSLVEDRVDGYTF. The rearrangement joins TRBV7-2 to TRBJ1-2; 8 bases align to TRBD1. Looked up from germline, CDR1 is SGHTA and CDR2 is FQGNSA. The CDR3 totals 15 residues. Trimming cost V 1 base and J 6 bases; bases outside gene matches: 7.